The next 14 T cell receptor beta chains were all read from a single sample in a study of blood T cell repertoires in COVID-19. Clones were sequenced by immunoSEQ multiplex PCR, and TCRdb holds only the in-frame ones, with some missing. The sample consists of tens of thousands of clones, approximately 87% of them appearing once. Source material: peripheral blood. These receptors were obtained from a human donor in a cohort sampled during active COVID-19.

The gene calls are TRBV29-1 and TRBJ2-3; 8 bases map to TRBD2. Per germline, CDR1 SQVTM and CDR2 ANQGSEA. The V segment lost 4 bases and the J segment 6 bases; nucleotides outside the gene matches: 6. The CDR3 runs 13 residues. The CDR3 coding sequence is TGCAGCGTTGGGAGCGGGAGCCCCGATACGCAGTATTTT. This sequence encodes CSVGSGSPDTQYF.

This clone was observed once. The V gene is TRBV2, the J gene TRBJ1-1; D is unresolved. Per the germline V gene, CDR1 is SNHLY and CDR2 is FYNNEI. CDR3 size: 11 residues. The germline V and J ends were trimmed by 3 bases and 4 bases, with 3 bases remaining between them. The CDR3 DNA sequence: TGTGCCAGCAGTGACCGCACTGAAGCTTTCTTT. Its protein is CASSDRTEAFF.

J is TRBJ2-3 and V is TRBV4-3; possibly TRBD2 for D (5 bases). This CDR3 has 15 amino acids. The V gene lost 5 bases and the J gene lost 6 bases, with 18 bases spanning the gap. Germline V gives CDR1 LGHNA, CDR2 YSLEER. The CDR3 nucleotides read TGCGCCAGCAGCAACGACCCGCGGGCCGGGGATACGCAGTATTTT. Protein sequence: CASSNDPRAGDTQYF.

This sequence joins TRBV28 and TRBJ1-1; D gene unclear. V was cut by 2 bases and J by 11 bases, with 12 bases left in between. CDR3 length: 12 residues. From germline, CDR1 is MDHEN and CDR2 SYDVKM. The CDR3 loop reads CASSLRRAPAFF. As DNA, the CDR3 is TGTGCCAGCAGTTTACGCCGCGCGCCCGCTTTCTTT.

CDR3 region: CASSPGTGGTGELFF. The DNA of the CDR3 is TGTGCCAGCTCACCAGGGACAGGGGGCACCGGGGAGCTGTTTTTT. The chain recombines TRBV18 with TRBJ2-2; 11 bases are shared with TRBD1. Germline loops: CDR1 KGHSH, CDR2 LQKENI. The CDR3 covers 15 residues. V gave up 2 bases and J gave up 4 bases; unmatched junction bases: 0.

The V call is TRBV9, the J call TRBJ2-3; tentative D call: TRBD1 (5 bases). Trimming took 2 bases from V and 4 from J, leaving 11 bases between them. This CDR3 comprises 14 residues. Germline lookup yields CDR1 SGDLS and CDR2 YYNGEE. Here the CDR3 DNA reads TGTGCCAGCAGCGTGGACACAGGAGCAGATACGCAGTATTTT. Translation gives CASSVDTGADTQYF. The variable domain in full, with the rest retrieved from reference TRBV9 and TRBJ2-3, is DSGVTQTPKHLITATGQRVTLRCSPRSGDLSVYWYQQSLDQGLQFLIQYYNGEERAKGNILERFSAQQFPDLHSELNLSSLELGDSALYFCASSVDTGADTQYFGPGTRLTVL.

A few counts support this clone. The J gene is TRBJ1-5, the V gene TRBV7-2, with D unresolved. This CDR3 region has 15 residues. V was cut by 1 base and J by 2 bases, with 9 bases left in between. The germline V gene encodes CDR1 SGHTA and CDR2 FQGNSA. This CDR3 is CASSLGFGGNQPQHF. The CDR3 coding sequence is TGTGCCAGCAGCTTAGGCTTTGGAGGCAATCAGCCCCAGCATTTT.

This chain links TRBV7-2 with TRBJ2-4, with 7 positions matching TRBD2. Unmatched junction bases numbered 10, after V lost 2 bases and J lost 0 bases. Germline V gives CDR1 SGHTA, CDR2 FQGNSA. The CDR3 loop spans 18 amino acids. The CDR3 sequence: CASSLRLSGDLAKNIQYF. The CDR3 nucleotides read TGTGCCAGCAGCTTAAGGCTGAGCGGGGACTTAGCCAAAAACATTCAGTACTTC. The variable domain in full, with the rest retrieved from reference TRBV7-2 and TRBJ2-4, is GAGVSQSPSNKVTEKGKDVELRCDPISGHTALYWYRQSLGQGLEFLIYFQGNSAPDKSGLPSDRFSAERTGGSVSTLTIQRTQQEDSAVYLCASSLRLSGDLAKNIQYFGAGTRLSVL.

The chain joins TRBV24-1 to TRBJ1-2; D is uncertain. The CDR3 is made up of 15 amino acids. V lost 4 bases and J 4 bases, leaving 15 bases between the germline ends. Germline CDR1 KGHDR, CDR2 SFDVKD. This CDR3 is CATSDPGREGYGYTF. CDR3 nucleotides: TGTGCCACCAGTGACCCCGGAAGGGAGGGCTATGGCTACACCTTC.

This chain connects TRBV5-1 to TRBJ2-4, with TRBD1 as a possible D gene (5 bases). The CDR3 consists of 14 residues. V was cut by 0 bases and J by 9 bases, with 13 bases left in between. Germline V gene data show CDR1 as SGHRS and CDR2 as YFSETQ. This chain's CDR3 is CASSLDPGQGIQYF. The DNA of the CDR3 is TGCGCCAGCAGCTTGGATCCAGGGCAGGGCATTCAGTACTTC.

This chain uses TRBV7-2 with TRBJ2-2; 9 bases line up with TRBD2. Per germline, CDR1 SGHTA and CDR2 FQGNSA. This CDR3 spans 15 amino acids. The J segment lost 5 bases and the V segment lost 7 bases, leaving 8 bases of the junction unmatched. CDR3 protein: CASKTGSGGTGELFF. CDR3 nucleotide sequence: TGTGCCAGCAAGACCGGAAGCGGGGGGACCGGGGAGCTGTTTTTT.

The CDR3 region is CASARRLASGEQYF. CDR3 DNA sequence: TGCGCCAGCGCAAGACGACTAGCTTCAGGCGAGCAGTACTTC. J is TRBJ2-7 and V is TRBV4-3; 7 nucleotides line up with TRBD2. The V and J ends lost 8 bases and 6 bases, in that order; junction bases with no gene match: 13. Germline-derived CDR1 and CDR2 are LGHNA and YSLEER. This CDR3 has 14 residues.

This clone appeared a few times. The V and J genes are TRBV19 and TRBJ2-3; 7 bases fit TRBD2. This CDR3 is built from 19 residues. The germline gives CDR1 LNHDA, CDR2 SQIVND (reference sequence). Trimming at V came to 7 bases and at J to 0 bases, leaving 19 bases not matched to a gene. The CDR3 protein is CASTKRGRQFKTSTDTQYF. The CDR3 nucleotides are TGTGCCAGTACCAAGCGGGGTCGGCAATTTAAAACTAGCACAGATACGCAGTATTTT.

The rearrangement joins TRBV27 to TRBJ2-7; 9 bases map to TRBD1. The CDR3 spans 16 residues. CDR1 and CDR2 (germline): MNHEY, SMNVEV (reference sequence). Trimming removed 0 bases from V and 2 bases from J; junction bases left unmatched: 5. CDR3 in DNA: TGTGCCAGCAGTTTATCCCTCCGGGACAGGGCCTACGAGCAGTACTTC. Protein product: CASSLSLRDRAYEQYF.